This record looks at one TCR beta chain sequence and its context. Libraries were prepared by immunoSEQ multiplex PCR; TCRdb keeps only in-frame clonotypes and omits some of them. This table holds approximately 170,000 clones, 86% found once. The sample is drawn from a study of blood T cell repertoires in COVID-19. The CDR3 totals 11 residues. Trimming stripped 2 bases from V and 6 bases from J, with 4 bases between. Sequences were obtained from peripheral blood. The genes are TRBV12-3 or TRBV12-4 and TRBJ1-1; D gene ambiguous. This TCR was sampled from a woman in her 70s with acute or convalescent COVID-19. The CDR3 coding sequence is TGTGCCAGCAGTTTAATATCTGAAGCTTTCTTT. This sequence encodes CASSLISEAFF.